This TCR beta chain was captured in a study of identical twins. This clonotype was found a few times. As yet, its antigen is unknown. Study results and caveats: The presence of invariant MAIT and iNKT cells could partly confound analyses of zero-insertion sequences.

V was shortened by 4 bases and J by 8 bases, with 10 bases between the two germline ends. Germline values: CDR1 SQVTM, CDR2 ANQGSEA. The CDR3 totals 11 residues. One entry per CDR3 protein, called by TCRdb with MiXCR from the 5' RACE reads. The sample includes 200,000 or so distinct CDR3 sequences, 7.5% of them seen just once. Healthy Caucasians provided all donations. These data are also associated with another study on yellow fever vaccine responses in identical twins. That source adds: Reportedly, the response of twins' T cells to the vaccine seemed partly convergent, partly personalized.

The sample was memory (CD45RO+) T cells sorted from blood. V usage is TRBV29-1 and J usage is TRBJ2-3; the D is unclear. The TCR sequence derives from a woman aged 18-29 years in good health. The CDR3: CSVVAIGTQYF. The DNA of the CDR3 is TGCAGCGTTGTAGCAATAGGTACGCAGTATTTT.